This T cell receptor beta chain was captured by sequencing in a study of T cell repertoires in cytomegalovirus infection. Turning to the study itself: Well-studied HLA-B-restricted CMV epitopes were used in the study alongside recently identified HLA-C-restricted ones. General observations from the study: The ex vivo response was dominated by HLA-C-restricted CMV-specific TCR beta clonotypes.

This clonotype occurred a few times. Its antigen is undetermined. TCRdb recomputed calls from the reads with MiXCR, one row per CDR3 protein. Of fewer than 850,000 distinct CDR3 sequences listed, around 29% are singletons. V lost 6 bases, J lost 8 bases, and 6 bases stayed unmatched. The CDR3 runs 13 residues. Source: cultured CD8+ T cells from PBMCs, taken from culture after CMV antigen stimulation. This clonotype was obtained from a human donor in good health (CMV status not recorded). Some clones in this sample may be carry-over from other donors' samples. This chain connects TRBV12-3 or TRBV12-4 to TRBJ1-4; 7 nucleotides line up with TRBD1. The CDR3, as DNA: TGTGCCAGCAGCCCCGGGACAGCAGAAAAACTGTTTTTT. Residues: CASSPGTAEKLFF.